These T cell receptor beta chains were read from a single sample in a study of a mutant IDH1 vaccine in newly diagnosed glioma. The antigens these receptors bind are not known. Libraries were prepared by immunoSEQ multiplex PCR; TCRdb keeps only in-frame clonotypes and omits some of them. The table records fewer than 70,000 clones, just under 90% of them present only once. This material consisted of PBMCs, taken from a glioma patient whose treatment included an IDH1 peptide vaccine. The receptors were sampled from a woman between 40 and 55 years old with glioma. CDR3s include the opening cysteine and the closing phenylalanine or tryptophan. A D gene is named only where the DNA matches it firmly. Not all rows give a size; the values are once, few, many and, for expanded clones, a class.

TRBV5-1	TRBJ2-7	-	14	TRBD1	TGCGCCAGCAGCTTGGACAGGGGGTGGGGCGAGCAGTACTTC	CASSLDRGWGEQYF
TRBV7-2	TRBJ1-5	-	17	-	TGTGCCAGCAGCTTAGGTGGCAGGTCCAACTCCAATCAGCCCCAGCATTTT	CASSLGGRSNSNQPQHF
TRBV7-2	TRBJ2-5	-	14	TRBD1	TGTGCCAGCAGCCTACAGGGGGAGTACGGGACCCAGTACTTC	CASSLQGEYGTQYF
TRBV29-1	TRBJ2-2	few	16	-	TGCAGCGTTAAAAGGGTGGCAGGCGATTTTGGTGGGGAGCTGTTTTTT	CSVKRVAGDFGGELFF
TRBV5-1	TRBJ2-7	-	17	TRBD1	TGCGCCAGCAGCTTTTTGGCCGGGACAGGTCTGACCTACGAGCAGTACTTC	CASSFLAGTGLTYEQYF
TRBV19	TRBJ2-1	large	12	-	TGTGCCAGTAGCCAACAGGGACCTGAGCAGTTCTTC	CASSQQGPEQFF
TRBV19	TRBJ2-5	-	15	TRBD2	TGTGCCAGTAGTGCACAAGGACTAGTGGGGGAGACCCAGTACTTC	CASSAQGLVGETQYF
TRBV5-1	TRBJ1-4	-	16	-	TGCGCCAGCAGCTTGGTGGTCGGGACAAACAATGAAAAACTGTTTTTT	CASSLVVGTNNEKLFF
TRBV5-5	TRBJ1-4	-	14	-	TGTGCCAGCAGCTTGGGAGGGACTAATGAAAAACTGTTTTTT	CASSLGGTNEKLFF
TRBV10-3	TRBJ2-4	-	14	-	TGTGCCACCTCACAGGGCGGCGGAGAAAACATTCAGTACTTC	CATSQGGGENIQYF
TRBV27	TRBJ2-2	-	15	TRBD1	TGTGCCAGCAGTTTAGGGACAGTAAACACCGGGGAGCTGTTTTTT	CASSLGTVNTGELFF
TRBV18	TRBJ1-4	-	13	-	TGTGCCAGCTCACCACAGGGGAATGAAAAACTGTTTTTT	CASSPQGNEKLFF
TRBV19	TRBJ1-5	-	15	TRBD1	TGTGCCAGTATTGCTCAGGGGGCGCCTGAATGGCCCCAGCATTTT	CASIAQGAPEWPQHF
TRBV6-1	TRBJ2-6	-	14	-	TGTGCCAGCAGCGATATCTCTGGGGCCAACGTCCTGACTTTC	CASSDISGANVLTF
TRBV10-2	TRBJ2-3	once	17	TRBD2	TGCGCCAGCAGTTCGCTAGCGGGGGCGCCCTGGATAGATACGCAGTATTTT	CASSSLAGAPWIDTQYF
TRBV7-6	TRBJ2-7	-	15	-	TGTGCCAGCAGCTTATCACAGGGAATTTCCTACGAGCAGTACTTC	CASSLSQGISYEQYF
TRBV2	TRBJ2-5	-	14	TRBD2	TGTGCCAGCAGTTTACTAGCGACCCAAGAGACCCAGTACTTC	CASSLLATQETQYF
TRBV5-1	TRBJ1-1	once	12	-	TGCGCCAGCAGCTTAAGCGGTTCTGAAGCTTTCTTT	CASSLSGSEAFF
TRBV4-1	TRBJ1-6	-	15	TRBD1	TGCGCCAGCAGCCCGGGACAGGGGACCAATTCACCCCTCCACTTT	CASSPGQGTNSPLHF
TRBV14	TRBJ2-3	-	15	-	TGTGCCAGCAGCCGACCGGGACCTCGCACAGATACGCAGTATTTT	CASSRPGPRTDTQYF
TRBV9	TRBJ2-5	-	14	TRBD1	TGTGCCAGCACACGGACAGGGGGCTGGGGGACCCAGTACTTC	CASTRTGGWGTQYF
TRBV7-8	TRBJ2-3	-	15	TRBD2	TGTGCCAGCAGCTTAGGGCGGGGGAGCTCGGATACGCAGTATTTT	CASSLGRGSSDTQYF
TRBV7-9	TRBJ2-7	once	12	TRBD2	TGTGCCAGCGGGACTAGCGGGACCGCGGGGTACTTC	CASGTSGTAGYF
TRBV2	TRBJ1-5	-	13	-	TGTGCCAGCAGTGGGAGGTTAGGGCAGCCCCAGCATTTT	CASSGRLGQPQHF